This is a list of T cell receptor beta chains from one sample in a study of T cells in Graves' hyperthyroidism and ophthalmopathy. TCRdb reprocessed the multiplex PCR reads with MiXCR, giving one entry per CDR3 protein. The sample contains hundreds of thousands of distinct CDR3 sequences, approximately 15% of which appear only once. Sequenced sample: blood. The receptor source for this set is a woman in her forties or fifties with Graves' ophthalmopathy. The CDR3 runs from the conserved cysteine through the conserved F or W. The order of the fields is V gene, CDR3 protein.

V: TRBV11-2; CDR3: CASSFGWEEINEQFF
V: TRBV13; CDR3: CASSANGDNTYNEQFF
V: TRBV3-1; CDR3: CASSQGTADSYEQYF
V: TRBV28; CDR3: CASSLALSREKLFF
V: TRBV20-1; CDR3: CSARASGWAEQYF
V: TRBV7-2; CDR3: CASSPRMDYNEQSF
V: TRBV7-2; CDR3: CASSLVRGGEQYF
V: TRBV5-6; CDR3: CASSLWAYEQYF
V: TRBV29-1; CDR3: CSVGQSNTEAFF
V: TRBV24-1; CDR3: CATSEPGPPFTQYF
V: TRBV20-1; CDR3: CSATRDAYEQYF
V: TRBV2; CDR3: CASSELAGGSVETQYF
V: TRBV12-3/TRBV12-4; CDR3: CASSLRTSGRMGSSEQYF
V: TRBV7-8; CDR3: CASSPWKGSASGNTIYF
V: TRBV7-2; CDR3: CASSLDGRYEQYF
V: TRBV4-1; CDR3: CASSQDGGINYGYTF
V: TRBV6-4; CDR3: CASSHSETGELFF
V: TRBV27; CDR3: CASSLWGAPVGEQFF
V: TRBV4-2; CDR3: CASSQSRGQANYGYTF
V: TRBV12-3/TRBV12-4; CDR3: CASSFRTGGQQNTEAFF
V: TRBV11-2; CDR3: CASSLGRGGYTF
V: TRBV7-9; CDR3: CASSPQGALGEAFF
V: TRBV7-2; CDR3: CASSFRWNTEAFF
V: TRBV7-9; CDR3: CASSQIGGQDTDTQYF
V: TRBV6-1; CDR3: CASSERRGTLTGELFF
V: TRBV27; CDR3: CASSRTHNEQFF
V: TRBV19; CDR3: CASRGGRLGQPQHF
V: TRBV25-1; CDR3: CASRDAGYEQYF
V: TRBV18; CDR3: CASSPGGETEAFF
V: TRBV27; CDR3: CASSSQGFRQETQYF
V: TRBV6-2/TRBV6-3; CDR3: CASSYGQSTDTQYF
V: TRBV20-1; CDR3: CSAQVIPFDAGLAGSYEQYF
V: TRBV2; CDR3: CASSAGQIYEQYF
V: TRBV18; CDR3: CASSPTGVSTEAFF
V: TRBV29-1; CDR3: CSVLGRRNYGYTF
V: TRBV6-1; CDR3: CASSVGDARGYEQYF
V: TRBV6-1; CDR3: CASSIGPLAESTDTQYF
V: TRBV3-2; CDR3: CASSRRVATNEKLFF
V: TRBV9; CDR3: CASSPRMGTIYEQYF
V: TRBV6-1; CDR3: CASKPLTSGGFYNEQFF
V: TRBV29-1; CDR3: CSVSTPSSYEQYF
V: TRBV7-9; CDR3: CASSLQGAYDYGYTF
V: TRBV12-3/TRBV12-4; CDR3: CASSPLVPTDTQYF
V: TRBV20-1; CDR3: CSARAGRGVTGELFF
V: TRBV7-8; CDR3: CASSLDITDNTEAFF
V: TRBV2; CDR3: CASSVTRVGTDTQYF
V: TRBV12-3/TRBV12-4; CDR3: CASSQQISGNTIYF
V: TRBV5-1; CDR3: CASSLGSGAATGELFF
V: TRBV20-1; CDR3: CSARDPWLPYEQYF
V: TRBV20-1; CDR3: CSARDMREGYEQYF
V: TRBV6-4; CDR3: CASSSAGTTGELFF
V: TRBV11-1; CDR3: CASSERTGGLGTEAFF
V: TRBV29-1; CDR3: CSVGTSGDTQYF
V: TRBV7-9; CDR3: CASSSNNRVGDTEAFF
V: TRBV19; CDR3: CASSFTGGNSPLHF
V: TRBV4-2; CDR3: CASSQGGPDTQYF